Below are 12 T cell receptor beta chains sequenced from a single sample in a study of breast tumors, draining lymph nodes, adjacent tissues. The lymph nodes were axillary draining lymph nodes from breast cancer patients. Each CDR3 protein gets one entry after TCRdb re-called the multiplex PCR reads with MiXCR. The table records some 170,000 distinct CDR3 sequences, about 30% of them present only once. Material: axillary lymph node tissue. The receptor set was obtained from a female donor with breast cancer. Some clones in this sample may be carry-over from other donors' samples.

In its sample, this clonotype was seen many times. The J gene is TRBJ2-3, the V gene TRBV12-5, with D unresolved. From germline, CDR1 is LGHNT and CDR2 FRNRAP. V was pared by 6 bases and J by 0 bases, with 10 bases between. CDR3 length equals 14 residues. CDR3: CASGLQTSTDTQYF. The DNA for the CDR3 is TGTGCTAGTGGCCTGCAAACTAGCACAGATACGCAGTATTTT.

There are many counts of this clonotype. The chain employs TRBV11-1 and TRBJ1-2; D is possibly TRBD1 (6 bases). This CDR3 has 14 residues. Trimming cost V 5 bases and J 8 bases, with 18 bases left between them. Looked up from germline, CDR1 is SGHAT and CDR2 is FQDESV (reference sequence). CDR3 bases: TGTGCCAGCAGCCACCGCGGGGGGCGCGAAGGCTACACCTTC. Protein product: CASSHRGGREGYTF.

This clonotype was seen ten or more times. One end of the junction fails to match germline, which may point to a read error. The chain uses TRBV5-4 and TRBJ1-3; D gene uncertain. Germline CDR1 and CDR2: SGHNT and YYREEE (reference sequence). The CDR3 runs 16 residues. CDR3 protein: CASSLRFSPGGNTMYF. The CDR3 DNA sequence: TGTGCCAGCAGCTTAAGGTTCTCACCAGGAGGAAACACCATGTATTTT.

This clonotype showed up just a few times. The chain combines TRBV5-4 with TRBJ1-1, with D maybe TRBD1 (6 bases). This CDR3 region has 13 residues. Germline lookup yields CDR1 SGHNT and CDR2 YYREEE (reference sequence). V was cut by 4 bases and J by 1 base, with 8 bases left in between. CDR3 bases: TGTGCCAGCAGCAGGGGGGGGAACACTGAAGCTTTCTTT. This translates into CASSRGGNTEAFF.

This clonotype was found many times. The rearrangement links TRBV5-8 to TRBJ1-3, with TRBD1 matching over 10 bases. Trimming removed 4 bases from V and 4 bases from J; junction bases left unmatched: 5. The CDR3 totals 15 residues. Germline V gene data show CDR1 as SGHTS and CDR2 as YDEGEE. The CDR3 DNA reads as TGTGCCAGCAGCCGGGACAGGGGCTACGGAAACACCATATATTTT. Translated: CASSRDRGYGNTIYF. The full variable domain, rest sourced from reference TRBV5-8 and TRBJ1-3, is EAGVTQSPTHLIKTRGQQATLRCSPISGHTSVYWYQQALGLGLQFLLWYDEGEERNRGNFPPRFSGRQFPNYSSELNVNALELEDSALYLCASSRDRGYGNTIYFGEGSWLTVV.

Remarks on this clonotype: A much bigger clone sits one base away, suggesting this may be a read error. The chain uses TRBV7-2 and TRBJ2-6; D might be TRBD1 (5 bases). CDR1 and CDR2 from the germline V gene are SGHTA and FQGNSA. The CDR3 extends over 15 amino acids. The CDR3 reads CASSPYSSGADVPTF. CDR3 DNA sequence: TGTGCCAGCAGTCCTTACAGCTCTGGGGCCGACGTCCCGACTTTC.

This clonotype was recorded at least ten times. The chain couples TRBV19 to TRBJ2-3; TRBD1 or TRBD2 may be the D gene (7 bases each). The germline V gene has CDR1 LNHDA and CDR2 SQIVND (reference sequence). The CDR3 runs to 17 residues. V was shortened by 2 bases and J by 3 bases, with 18 bases between the two germline ends. The CDR3 region is CASSISRGGGGTDTQYF. The CDR3 DNA follows: TGTGCCAGTAGTATATCCAGGGGGGGTGGAGGTACAGATACGCAGTATTTT.

The table lists this clonotype with many counts. This chain uses TRBV24-1 with TRBJ2-7; 10 positions match TRBD2. Trimming removed 2 bases from V and 3 bases from J; junction bases left unmatched: 0. The CDR3 covers 14 residues. CDR1 and CDR2 from the germline V gene are KGHDR and SFDVKD. The CDR3 loop reads CATSDSSGGYEQYF. CDR3 nucleotide sequence: TGTGCCACCAGTGATTCTAGCGGGGGCTACGAGCAGTACTTC.

The sample holds many counts of this clonotype. The chain has TRBV5-1 and TRBJ1-5; 9 nucleotides align to TRBD1. The CDR3 extends over 18 amino acids. Trimming cost V 4 bases and J 2 bases; bases outside gene matches: 13. Germline V gives CDR1 SGHRS, CDR2 YFSETQ. DNA for the CDR3: TGCGCCAGCAGCCCCGGGCCGGGACAGGGATACGGCAATCAGCCCCAGCATTTT. Translating it yields CASSPGPGQGYGNQPQHF.

This clonotype appeared many times. This chain connects TRBV7-9 to TRBJ2-1; no clear D gene. The CDR3 is 13 residues long. V lost 4 bases, J lost 6 bases, and 10 bases lay in between. Germline loops: CDR1 SEHNR, CDR2 FQNEAQ (reference sequence). This CDR3 reads CASSSDTSNEQFF. For the CDR3, the DNA is TGTGCCAGCAGCTCAGACACCTCCAATGAGCAGTTCTTC.

Comment on this clonotype: The conserved phenylalanine or tryptophan is not found at the CDR3 terminus, so this likely reflects a read error. Here the CDR3 reads CSARLAGINNGQFL. The DNA for the CDR3 is TGCAGTGCTAGACTAGCGGGCATAAACAATGGGCAGTTCCTC. The J gene is TRBJ2-1, the V gene TRBV20-1; the match to TRBD2 covers 8 bases. The CDR3 consists of 14 residues. Germline-derived CDR1 and CDR2 are DFQATT and SNEGSKA (reference sequence).

As regards this clonotype: Since no conserved phenylalanine or tryptophan closes the CDR3, a read error is the likely cause. The DNA is omitted, as the CDR3 cannot be located on it reliably, and the CDR3 follows TCRdb's listing. V is TRBV7-8 and J is TRBJ2-5; the table's D call, TRBD1, has no DNA check behind it. CDR1 and CDR2 (germline): SGHVS, FQNEAQ. The CDR3 spans 12 residues, counting both ends. This chain's CDR3 is CASSLAQEGADT.